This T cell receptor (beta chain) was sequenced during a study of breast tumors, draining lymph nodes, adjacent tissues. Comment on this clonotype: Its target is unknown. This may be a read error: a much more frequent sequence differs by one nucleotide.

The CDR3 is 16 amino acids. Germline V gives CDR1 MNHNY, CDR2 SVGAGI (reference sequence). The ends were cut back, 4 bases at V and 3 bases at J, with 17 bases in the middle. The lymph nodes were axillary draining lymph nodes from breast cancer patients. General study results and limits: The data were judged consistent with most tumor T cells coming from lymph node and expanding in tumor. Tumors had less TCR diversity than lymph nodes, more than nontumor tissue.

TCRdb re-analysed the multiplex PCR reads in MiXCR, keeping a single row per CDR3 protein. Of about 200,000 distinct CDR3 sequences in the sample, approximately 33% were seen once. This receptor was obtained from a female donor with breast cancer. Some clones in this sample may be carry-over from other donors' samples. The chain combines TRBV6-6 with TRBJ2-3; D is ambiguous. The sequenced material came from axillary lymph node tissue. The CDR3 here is CASSSSSAASTDTQYF. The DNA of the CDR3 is TGTGCCAGCAGTTCCTCGTCAGCCGCAAGTACAGATACGCAGTATTTT.